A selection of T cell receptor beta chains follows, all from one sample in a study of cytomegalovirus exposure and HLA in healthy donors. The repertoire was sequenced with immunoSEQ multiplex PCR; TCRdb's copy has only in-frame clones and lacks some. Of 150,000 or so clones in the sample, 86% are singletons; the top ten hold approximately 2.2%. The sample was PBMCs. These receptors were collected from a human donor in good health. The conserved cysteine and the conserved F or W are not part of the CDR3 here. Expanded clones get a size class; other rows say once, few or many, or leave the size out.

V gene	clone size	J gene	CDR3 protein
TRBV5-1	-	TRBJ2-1	ASRSTGAGDEQF
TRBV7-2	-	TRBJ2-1	ASSLAPVYNEQF
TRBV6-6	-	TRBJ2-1	ASSYSVSGSPNEQF
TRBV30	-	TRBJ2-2	AWSVLIGTGTGELF
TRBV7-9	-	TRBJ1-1	ASNEGGERTEAF
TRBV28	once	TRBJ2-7	ASSPTGLTYEQY
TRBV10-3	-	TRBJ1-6	AISDTGSEGAYNSPLH
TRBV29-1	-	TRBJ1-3	SVETGNGNTIY
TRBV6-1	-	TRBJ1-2	ASSELWAWGYT
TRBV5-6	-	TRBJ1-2	ASGLGVGYGYT
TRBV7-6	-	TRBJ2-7	ASSLGRGGSYEQY
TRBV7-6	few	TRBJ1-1	ASSSASGLTEAF
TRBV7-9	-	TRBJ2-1	ASSLAPPGSEQF
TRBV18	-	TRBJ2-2	ASSPRGTGMTNTGELF
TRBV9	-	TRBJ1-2	ASSVGGGQGPYGYT
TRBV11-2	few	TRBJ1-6	ASSLEHSTPLH
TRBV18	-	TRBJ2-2	AIAHQGTLNTGELF
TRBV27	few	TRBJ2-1	ASSQQGNEQF
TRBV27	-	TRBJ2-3	ASSTQRDTQY
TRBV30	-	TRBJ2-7	AWSVRLAGASEQY
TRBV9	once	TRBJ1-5	ASSGTGDDQPQH
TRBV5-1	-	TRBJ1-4	ASSLAPGLPNEKLF
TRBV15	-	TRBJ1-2	ATSRVAGSYGYT
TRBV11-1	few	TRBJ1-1	ASSPGAPGTEAF
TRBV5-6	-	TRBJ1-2	ASSLGGNYGYT
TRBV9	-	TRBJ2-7	ASSPAAGYLYEQY
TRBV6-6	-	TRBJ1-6	ASSSQGVPNSPLH
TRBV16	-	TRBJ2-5	ASSNTVQETQY
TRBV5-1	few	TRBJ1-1	ASSWSGGTEAF
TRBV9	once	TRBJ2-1	ASSVLAGNYNEQF
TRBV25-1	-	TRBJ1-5	ASSGDREASNQPQH
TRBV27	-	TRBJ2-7	ASSPSGLALPEQY
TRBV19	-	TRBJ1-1	ASSIDRNGRGEAF
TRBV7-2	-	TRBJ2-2	ASSFEGLPIGELF
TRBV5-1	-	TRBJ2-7	ASSITGGGYEQY
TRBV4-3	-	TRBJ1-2	ASSQKLSGQGTIYGYT
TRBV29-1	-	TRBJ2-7	SVRDSKNYEQY
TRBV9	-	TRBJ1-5	ASSVVRGGQPQH
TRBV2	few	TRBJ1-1	ASSVRRGGTEAF
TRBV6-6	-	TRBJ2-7	ASSPTSGGYYEQY
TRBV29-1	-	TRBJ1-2	SVEGLGGYGYT
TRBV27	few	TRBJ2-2	ASSLGYGTKNTGELF
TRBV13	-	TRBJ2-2	ASSRTSGRGTGELF
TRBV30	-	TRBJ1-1	AWSVLSGNTEAF
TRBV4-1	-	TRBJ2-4	ASSRAPFAGGVIAKNIQY
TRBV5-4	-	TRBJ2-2	ASSLFAPSGLLGELF
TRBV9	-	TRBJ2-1	ASSVGAGLTYNEQF
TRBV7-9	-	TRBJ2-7	ASSLVGDRAYEQY
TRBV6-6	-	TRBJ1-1	ASSYRSIDIITEAF
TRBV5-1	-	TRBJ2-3	ASSRTTGGAVDTQY
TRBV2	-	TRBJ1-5	ASNSQAVSNQPQH
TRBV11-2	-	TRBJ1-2	ASSLEPGLYGYT
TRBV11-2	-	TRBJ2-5	ASSLVSGFTQETQY
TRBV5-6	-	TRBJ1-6	ASSGGSVNNSPLH
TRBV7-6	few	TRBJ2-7	ASSLAKFRGTYEQY
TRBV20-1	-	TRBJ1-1	SARTGGIAF
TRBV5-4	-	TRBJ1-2	ASSQGQLINYGYT
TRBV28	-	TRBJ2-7	ASSLTWTGGSYEQY
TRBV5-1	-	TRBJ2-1	ASSFGGATSYNEQF
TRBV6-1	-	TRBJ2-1	ASSSLGGVEQF